This T cell receptor beta chain was observed in a study of early T cells in non-severe SARS-CoV-2 infection (dated by TCRdb to the early 2020s). Study-wide context: TCR sequencing used bulk RNA from unsorted whole blood, so alpha and beta chains could not be paired.

Paper-wide results and their limitations: VDJdb matching was skewed toward anti-spike CD8 responses and likely underestimated virus-specific expansions by missing private and CD4 specificities.

Libraries were made using 5' RACE. The reads were generated on a NextSeq 500. Unique molecular identifiers were attached to individual cDNA molecules in the TCR library protocol so that sequencing error and PCR bias could be corrected. Both TCR alpha and beta chains were sequenced, and tight co-correlation was observed between alpha and beta sequence abundances in each sample. As for how the authors treated the data: Decombinator V4 was used to annotate TCR sequences for V gene, J gene and CDR3. Expanded TCRs were defined as changing significantly between any two time points under a Poisson model with p below 0.0001. TCR abundances were normalised to the total number of TCRs sequenced per sample and were expressed as counts per million. VDJdb, accessed on 1 November 2021, was searched for TCRs annotated for CMV, EBV and SARS-CoV-2, and TCRs annotated for more than one antigen were excluded. TCRdb applied fastp at Q25 and MiXCR to the public reads, then kept only in-frame beta chains. Under each unique CDR3 protein, matching rows form one entry showing the most common genes and DNA. The V and J calls, along with clone size, are taken from TCRdb and not from the paper's own processing. The sample data list around 67,000 distinct CDR3 sequences, and 9.5% to 15% of these were observed just once. The ten largest clones take up about 1.3% of the sample.

This was a case-control study nested in a cohort of healthcare workers in London, UK, who had nasopharyngeal swab PCR tests and blood samples taken every week. Healthcare workers were enrolled in the week of the UK lockdown, from 23 to 31 March 2020, and were followed every week for up to roughly 16 weeks. This clonotype was counted ten times or more. The antigen it binds to is not known. Qualities for individual bases were not recorded, and no much larger clone is one base off. The receptor comes from an adult who was a healthcare worker with PCR-confirmed SARS-CoV-2 infection or an uninfected control (not recorded which). Sequenced material: whole blood.

The CDR3 protein sequence reads: CASSPTQGVQQDTQYF. The nucleotide sequence is given as TGTGCCAGCAGCCCGACCCAGGGGGTTCAGCAAGATACGCAGTATTTT. This sequence uses TRBV14 and TRBJ2-3, with 7 bases aligning to TRBD1. The CDR3, cysteine through phenylalanine, is 16 amino acids long. Only the CDR3 portion is preserved as DNA: 48 bases, with reading frame beginning at the first base. Looking up the germline V gene yields CDR1 SGHDN and CDR2 FVKESK. For this chain, trimming is 4 bases at the V end and 5 bases at the J end, and the number of junction bases without a gene match is 12.